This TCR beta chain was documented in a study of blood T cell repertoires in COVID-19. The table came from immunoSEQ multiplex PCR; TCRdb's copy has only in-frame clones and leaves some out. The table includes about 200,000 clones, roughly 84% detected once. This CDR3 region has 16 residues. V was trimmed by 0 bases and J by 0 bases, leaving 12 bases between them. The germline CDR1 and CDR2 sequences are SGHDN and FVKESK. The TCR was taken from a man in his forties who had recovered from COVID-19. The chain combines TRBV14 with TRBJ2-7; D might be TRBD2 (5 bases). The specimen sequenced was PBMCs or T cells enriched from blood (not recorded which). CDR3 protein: CASSQEEGGDSYEQYF. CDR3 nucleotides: TGTGCCAGCAGCCAAGAAGAGGGTGGGGACTCCTACGAGCAGTACTTC.